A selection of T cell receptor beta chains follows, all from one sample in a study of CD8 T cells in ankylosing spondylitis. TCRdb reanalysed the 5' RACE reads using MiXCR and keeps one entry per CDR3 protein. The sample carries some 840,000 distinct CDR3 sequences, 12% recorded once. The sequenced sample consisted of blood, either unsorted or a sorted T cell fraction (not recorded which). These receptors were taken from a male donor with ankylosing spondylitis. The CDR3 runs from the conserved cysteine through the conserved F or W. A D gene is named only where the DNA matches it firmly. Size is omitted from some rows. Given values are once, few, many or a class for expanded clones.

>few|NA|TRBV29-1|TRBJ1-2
TGCAGCGTTTGGGGTTTCTATGGCTACACCTTC
CSVWGFYGYTF
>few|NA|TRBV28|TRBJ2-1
TGTGCCAGCAATAATTTTGTGGAGCAGTTCTTC
CASNNFVEQFF
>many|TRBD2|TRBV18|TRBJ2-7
TGTGCCAGCTCACCTCGTCGTCCGCTAGCGGATATTCGCGAGCAGTACTTC
CASSPRRPLADIREQYF
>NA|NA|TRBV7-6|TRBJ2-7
TGTGCCAGCAGTCAGGGACTTGCCGAGCAGTACTTC
CASSQGLAEQYF
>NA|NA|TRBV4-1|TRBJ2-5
TGCGCCAGCAGCCAAGGGTCGGGAGCGGGTCAGACCCAGTACTTC
CASSQGSGAGQTQYF
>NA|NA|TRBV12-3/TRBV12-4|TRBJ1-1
TGTGCCAGCAATTTAGGAGGTTTCACTGAAGCTTTCTTT
CASNLGGFTEAFF
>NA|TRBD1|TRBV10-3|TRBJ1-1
TGTGTCATCAGCCGGGACAGGGTCATGAACACTGAAGCTTTCTTT
CVISRDRVMNTEAFF
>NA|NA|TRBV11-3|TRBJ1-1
TGTGCCAGCAGCTTAGGTCACATTAACACTGAAGCTTTCTTT
CASSLGHINTEAFF
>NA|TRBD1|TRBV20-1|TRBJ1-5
TGCAGTGCTACTCGACAGGGGGAGCAGCCCCAGCATTTT
CSATRQGEQPQHF
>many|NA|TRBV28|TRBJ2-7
TGTGCCAGCAGCCTCGTGGGGAAAGAGCAGTACTTC
CASSLVGKEQYF
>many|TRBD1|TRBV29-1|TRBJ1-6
TGCAGCGTGCGGACAGGGGGGAATTCACCCCTCCACTTT
CSVRTGGNSPLHF
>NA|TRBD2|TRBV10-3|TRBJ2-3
TGTGCCATCACGGGAGGTGCACGTAGTAGCACAGATACGCAGTATTTT
CAITGGARSSTDTQYF
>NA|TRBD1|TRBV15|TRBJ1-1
TGTGCCACCAGCGGACAGGGGAGAGTCACTGAAGCTTTCTTT
CATSGQGRVTEAFF
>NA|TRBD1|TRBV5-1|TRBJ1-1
TGCGCCAGCAGCTCAACAGGGGAGGGGGGCACTGAAGCTTTCTTT
CASSSTGEGGTEAFF
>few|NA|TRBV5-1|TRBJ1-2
TGCGCCAGCAGCTTGGACGCGGCCGGCTACACCTTC
CASSLDAAGYTF
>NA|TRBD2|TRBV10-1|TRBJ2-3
TGCGCCAGCAGTGAGCAGCGGGAGACCGCCGATACGCAGTATTTT
CASSEQRETADTQYF
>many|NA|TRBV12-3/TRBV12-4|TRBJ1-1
TGTGCCAGCAGTCGCTACACTGAAGCTTTCTTT
CASSRYTEAFF
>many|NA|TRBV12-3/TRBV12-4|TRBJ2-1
TGTGCCAGCACCCCATCAGGACTCGCCTACAATGAGCAGTTCTTC
CASTPSGLAYNEQFF
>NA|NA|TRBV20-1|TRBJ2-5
TGCAGTGCTAGATTTGGGACCGCCGGCGAGACCCAGTACTTC
CSARFGTAGETQYF
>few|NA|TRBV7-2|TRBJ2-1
TGTGCCAGCACCCAATCACAGGCCTTCTACAATGAGCAGTTCTTC
CASTQSQAFYNEQFF
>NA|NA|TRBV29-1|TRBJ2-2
TGCAGCGTTGAGGGCAGGGTGAACACCGGGGAGCTGTTTTTT
CSVEGRVNTGELFF
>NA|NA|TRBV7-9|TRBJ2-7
TGTGCCAGCAGCTTCGCAGCCATTCACGAGCAGTACTTC
CASSFAAIHEQYF
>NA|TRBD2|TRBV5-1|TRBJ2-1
TGCGCCAGCAGAGGTAGCGGGAGTTACAATGAGCAGTTCTTC
CASRGSGSYNEQFF
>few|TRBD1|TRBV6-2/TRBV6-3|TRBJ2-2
TGTGCCAGCAGTTACCTTGACAGGGGCACCGGGGAGCTGTTTTTT
CASSYLDRGTGELFF
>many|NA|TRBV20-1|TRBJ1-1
TGCAGTGCTGCGGACAGACCGAACACTGAAGCTTTCTTT
CSAADRPNTEAFF
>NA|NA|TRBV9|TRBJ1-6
TGTGCCAGCAGAAACCTTGGGGAGAATTCACCCCTCCACTTT
CASRNLGENSPLHF
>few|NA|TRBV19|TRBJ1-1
TGTGCCAGTGGGGCCTGGGGCACTGAAGCTTTCTTT
CASGAWGTEAFF
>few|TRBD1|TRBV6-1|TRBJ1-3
TGTGCCAGCTACAGGGGGCCCTCGGGAAACACCATATATTTT
CASYRGPSGNTIYF
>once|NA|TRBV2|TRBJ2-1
TGTGCCAGCAGTGGCTTGATAAATGGCCATGAGCAGTTCTTC
CASSGLINGHEQFF
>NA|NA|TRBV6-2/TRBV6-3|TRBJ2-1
TGTGCCAGCAGTTACCCCGCGGGGAACAATGAGCAGTTCTTC
CASSYPAGNNEQFF
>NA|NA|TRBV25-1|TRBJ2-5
TGTGCCAGCAGTGAATTGTCTGGAGAGACCCAGTACTTC
CASSELSGETQYF
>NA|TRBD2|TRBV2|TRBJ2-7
TGTGCCAGCGGCCGACTAGCGGGGAGATACGAGCAGTACTTC
CASGRLAGRYEQYF
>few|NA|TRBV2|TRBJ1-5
TGTGCCAGCACAACCGACAGACAACCACATCAGCCCCAGCATTTT
CASTTDRQPHQPQHF
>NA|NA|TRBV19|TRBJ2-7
TGTGCCAGTAGTATAACAGGGACCTCCTACGAGCAGTACTTC
CASSITGTSYEQYF
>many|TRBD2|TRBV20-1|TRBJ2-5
TGCAGTGCTAGGGATCTAGCGGGGCTCCAAGAGACCCAGTACTTC
CSARDLAGLQETQYF
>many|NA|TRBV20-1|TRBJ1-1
TGCAGTGCTTGGACGGTTGAAGCTTTCTTT
CSAWTVEAFF
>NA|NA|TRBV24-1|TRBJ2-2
TGTGCCACCAGTGATCCGGGCTCGGGGAGCACCGGGGAGCTGTTTTTT
CATSDPGSGSTGELFF
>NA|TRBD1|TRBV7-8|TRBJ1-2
TGTGCCAGCAGCTCGGACAGGGTTCGGGACTATGGCTACACCTTC
CASSSDRVRDYGYTF
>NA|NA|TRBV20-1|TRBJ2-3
TGCTGTGCTAGAGTGCCGGGACGGGGGGACAGCGATACGCAGTATTTT
CCARVPGRGDSDTQYF
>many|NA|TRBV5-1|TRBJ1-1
TGCGCCAGCAGCGGCAGGGTAAGGGACACTGAAGCTTTCTTT
CASSGRVRDTEAFF
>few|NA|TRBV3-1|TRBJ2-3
TGTGCCGGGGGGACTTCTGGCACAGATACGCAGTATTTT
CAGGTSGTDTQYF
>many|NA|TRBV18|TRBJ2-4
TGTGCCAGCTCAGGGGGTGGACCCCTCCAGTACTTC
CASSGGGPLQYF
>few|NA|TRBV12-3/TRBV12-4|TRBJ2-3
TGTGCCAGCCTTGGAAGCACAGATACGCAGTATTTT
CASLGSTDTQYF
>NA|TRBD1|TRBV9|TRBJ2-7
TGTGCCAGCAGCGCCGGGACAGGGCACGACGAGCAGTACTTC
CASSAGTGHDEQYF
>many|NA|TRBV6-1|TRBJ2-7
TGTGCCAGCAGCACCGGGGTGTGGGGCGGAGAGCAGTACTTC
CASSTGVWGGEQYF
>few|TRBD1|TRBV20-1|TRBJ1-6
TGCAGTGCTAGAGCGCTGACAGGGGACGATTCACCCCTCCACTTT
CSARALTGDDSPLHF
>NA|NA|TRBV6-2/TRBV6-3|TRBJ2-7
TGTGCCAGCAGACAATCCAGCTACGAGCAGTACTTC
CASRQSSYEQYF
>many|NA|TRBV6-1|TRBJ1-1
TGTGCCAGCATGGGGAACAGTTACACTGAAGCTTTCTTT
CASMGNSYTEAFF
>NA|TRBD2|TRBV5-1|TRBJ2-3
TGCGCCAGCAGCTTGGGTGTTAGCGGGGGGAACACAGATACGCAGTATTTT
CASSLGVSGGNTDTQYF
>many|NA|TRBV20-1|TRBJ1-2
TGCAGTGCTACCCCGGGACGGGGATATTTTGGCTACACCTTC
CSATPGRGYFGYTF
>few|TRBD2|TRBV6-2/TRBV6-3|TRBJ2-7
TGTGCCAGCCGGGACTACATCCACGAGCAGTACTTC
CASRDYIHEQYF
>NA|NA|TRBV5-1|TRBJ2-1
TGCGCCAGCAGCTCCCCTGGAGGCTCCTACAATGAGCAGTTCTTC
CASSSPGGSYNEQFF
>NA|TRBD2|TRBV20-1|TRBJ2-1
TGCAGTGCTGGGCGGGGGATCTCCTACAATGAGCAGTTCTTC
CSAGRGISYNEQFF
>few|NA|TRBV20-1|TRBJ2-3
TGCAGTGCTACAGGACAGACAGGAGGTACGCAGTATTTT
CSATGQTGGTQYF
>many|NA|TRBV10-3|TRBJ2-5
TGTGCCATCTCCCAAGCAGCAGGACAAGAGACCCAGTACTTC
CAISQAAGQETQYF
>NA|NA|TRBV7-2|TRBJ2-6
TGTGCCAGCAGCTTAGGTGGTGGGGCCAACGTCCTGACTTTC
CASSLGGGANVLTF